A single sample is the source of the 32 T cell receptor beta chains below, sequenced in a study of cytomegalovirus exposure and HLA in healthy donors. The PCR employed 60 Vbeta primers together with 13 Jbeta primers. Some clones are missing from TCRdb's copy, which holds only in-frame ones; the method was immunoSEQ multiplex PCR. The sample holds around 250,000 clones, 80% to 85% seen once. The sequencing sample was made of PBMCs. These receptors all come from a woman between 55 and 75 years old in good health and CMV-seropositive.

The rearrangement links TRBV19 to TRBJ2-6; D is perhaps TRBD1 (6 bases). The CDR3 is 15 residues long. Germline CDR1 reads LNHDA; CDR2 reads SQIVND (reference sequence). V was clipped by 6 bases and J by 2 bases, with 11 bases between them. CDR3 sequence: CASRPGQTGANVLTF. Here the CDR3 DNA reads TGTGCCAGTAGACCCGGACAGACTGGGGCCAACGTCCTGACTTTC.

This clone was detected only once. This sequence joins TRBV19 and TRBJ1-4, with 8 bases that match TRBD1. Per germline, CDR1 LNHDA and CDR2 SQIVND (reference sequence). The CDR3 has 15 residues. The V and J ends lost 3 bases and 8 bases, in that order; junction bases with no gene match: 8. The CDR3 DNA sequence: TGTGCCAGTAGTATTCGGCGGGACAGGTCAGAAAAACTGTTTTTT. Translated, it gives CASSIRRDRSEKLFF. Full variable domain (rest looked up from reference TRBV19 and TRBJ1-4): DGGITQSPKYLFRKEGQNVTLSCEQNLNHDAMYWYRQDPGQGLRLIYYSQIVNDFQKGDIAEGYSVSREKKESFPLTVTSAQKNPTAFYLCASSIRRDRSEKLFFGSGTQLSVL.

V gene TRBV9 combines with J gene TRBJ2-5, with 8 bases aligning to TRBD2. This CDR3 has 16 residues. Germline loops: CDR1 SGDLS, CDR2 YYNGEE. Trimming took 4 bases from V and 2 from J; bases not matched to a gene: 10. The CDR3 sequence is CASSLSPTSVQETQYF. CDR3 nucleotide sequence: TGTGCCAGCAGCCTCTCCCCGACTAGCGTTCAAGAGACCCAGTACTTC.

This sequence joins TRBV18 and TRBJ1-4; D is perhaps TRBD1 (5 bases). The length of the CDR3 is 16 residues. CDR1 and CDR2 (germline): KGHSH, LQKENI. Trimming removed 3 bases at V and 0 bases at J, with 11 bases between. CDR3 DNA: TGTGCCAGCTCACCCCCCGGAGGGGCAACTAATGAAAAACTGTTTTTT. Translation: CASSPPGGATNEKLFF.

The V and J genes are TRBV7-9 and TRBJ2-7, with 8 bases lining up with TRBD1. The germline CDR1 and CDR2 sequences are SEHNR and FQNEAQ (reference sequence). With 5 bases clipped from V and 4 bases from J, the junction kept 16 bases outside the gene matches. The CDR3 runs 17 residues. This CDR3 is CASSPLRLTGVGYEQYF. DNA of the CDR3: TGTGCCAGCAGCCCCCTTAGGTTGACAGGGGTTGGGTACGAGCAGTACTTC.

This clone has just a few counts. V usage is TRBV10-3 and J usage is TRBJ2-3, with 15 nucleotides matching TRBD2. V lost 0 bases and J lost 7; bases outside the gene matches: 2. Germline-derived CDR1 and CDR2 are ENHRY and SYGVKD. This CDR3 is built from 16 residues. CDR3 amino acids: CAISESGLAGGNTQYF. The CDR3 DNA follows: TGTGCCATCAGTGAGTCGGGACTAGCGGGAGGTAATACGCAGTATTTT.

About this clone: Relative to the germline gene, one junction end is altered; a read error may explain this. The genes are TRBV10-2 and TRBJ2-1; D gene ambiguous. The CDR3 is 14 residues long. Germline V gene sequence: CDR1 WSHSY, CDR2 SAAADI. The CDR3 sequence is CAISEVVPINEQFF. CDR3 nucleotides: TGTGCCATCAGTGAGGTCGTACCTATCAATGAGCAGTTCTTC.

This clone showed up just once. The gene calls are TRBV28 and TRBJ1-2, with D uncertain. The length of the CDR3 is 12 residues. V shed 8 bases and J shed 7 bases, with 14 bases lying between them. Germline V gives CDR1 MDHEN, CDR2 SYDVKM. CDR3 residues: CASFQRRGGYTF. The CDR3 DNA follows: TGTGCCAGCTTCCAACGCCGGGGTGGCTACACCTTC.

This chain links TRBV27 with TRBJ2-7, with D maybe TRBD2 (6 bases). This CDR3 has 13 residues. Germline CDR1 and CDR2: MNHEY and SMNVEV (reference sequence). V lost 4 bases, J lost 2 bases, and 9 bases lay in between. Written as DNA, the CDR3 is TGTGCCAGCAGTTACGGGACTGCCTACGAGCAGTACTTC. This sequence encodes CASSYGTAYEQYF.

CDR3 nucleotide sequence: TGTGCCAGCAGCGCCAGCGGCAGAAACACCATATATTTT. Its translation is CASSASGRNTIYF. The rearrangement uses TRBV27 and TRBJ1-3; D gene ambiguous. V lost 6 bases and J 5 bases, leaving 11 bases between the germline ends. Germline V CDR1 and CDR2: MNHEY, SMNVEV (reference sequence). The length of the CDR3 is 13 residues.

This clone was seen once. J is TRBJ1-2 and V is TRBV4-1, with 9 bases identical to TRBD1. V trimming: 0 bases; J trimming: 8 bases; junction bases outside the gene matches: 7. CDR1 and CDR2 (germline): MGHRA, YSYEKL. The CDR3 is made up of 15 amino acids. The CDR3 bases are TGCGCCAGCAGCCAAGATTTGGACAGGGGAGTCGGCTACACCTTC. Its translation: CASSQDLDRGVGYTF.

This clone has just a few counts. The rearrangement uses TRBV7-9 and TRBJ2-1, with 7 bases aligning to TRBD1. This CDR3 spans 15 amino acids. CDR1 is SEHNR and CDR2 is FQNEAQ in the germline V gene (reference sequence). V was pared by 2 bases and J by 10 bases, with 11 bases of the junction left unmatched. The CDR3: CASSLRQGGDDEQFF. CDR3 coding DNA: TGTGCCAGCAGCTTAAGACAGGGTGGGGACGACGAGCAGTTCTTC.

V gene TRBV14 combines with J gene TRBJ1-1; weak D call: TRBD1 (5 bases). Germline V lookup: CDR1 SGHDN, CDR2 FVKESK. The CDR3 extends over 15 amino acids. The germline V and J ends were trimmed by 0 bases and 1 base, with 9 bases remaining between them. The CDR3 region has the DNA TGTGCCAGCAGCCAAGATTTTAGGGGGAACACTGAAGCTTTCTTT. As protein: CASSQDFRGNTEAFF.

This clone was counted a single time. The chain links TRBV29-1 to TRBJ1-2; perhaps TRBD1 as D (5 bases). Germline V CDR1 and CDR2: SQVTM, ANQGSEA. Trimming pared 4 bases from V and 1 base from J, leaving 10 bases between. This CDR3 is built from 13 residues. In DNA form, the CDR3 reads TGCAGCGTTGCGGCAGGGCTTAACTATGGCTACACCTTC. This codes for CSVAAGLNYGYTF.

This sequence joins TRBV11-2 and TRBJ2-5; D possibly corresponds to TRBD2 (5 bases). V was cut by 0 bases and J by 7 bases, with 6 bases left in between. The CDR3 is 12 residues long. Germline V gene sequence: CDR1 SGHAT, CDR2 FQNNGV. The CDR3, as DNA: TGTGCCAGCAGCTTAGATCGGGGGACCCAGTACTTC. Translating it yields CASSLDRGTQYF.

The rearrangement uses TRBV5-4 and TRBJ2-1; 7 positions match TRBD2. Germline loops: CDR1 SGHNT, CDR2 YYREEE (reference sequence). The junction had 3 bases not matched to a gene; V was cut back by 5 bases and J by 1 base. The CDR3 sequence is 14 residues long. CDR3 DNA sequence: TGTGCCAGCAGTGGCGGGAGTTCCTACAATGAGCAGTTCTTC. Translating gives CASSGGSSYNEQFF.

In this sample, this clone turned up once. This chain uses TRBV18 with TRBJ1-5; 9 bases agree with TRBD1. The germline gives CDR1 KGHSH, CDR2 LQKENI. The CDR3 has 14 residues. The V and J ends lost 6 bases and 6 bases, in that order; junction bases with no gene match: 6. The CDR3 DNA reads as TGTGCCAGCTCCCTACAGGGGGCTACTCAGCCCCAGCATTTT. Amino acid sequence: CASSLQGATQPQHF.

V and J are TRBV5-4 and TRBJ1-2; 10 bases are shared with TRBD1. CDR1 and CDR2 (germline): SGHNT, YYREEE (reference sequence). The CDR3 length is 14 residues. Trimming removed 6 bases from V and 7 bases from J; junction bases left unmatched: 9. The CDR3 sequence: CASTLGQGNSGYTF. The CDR3 coding sequence is TGTGCCAGCACCCTGGGACAGGGGAATTCTGGCTACACCTTC. The whole variable domain, remainder taken from reference TRBV5-4 and TRBJ1-2, is ETGVTQSPTHLIKTRGQQVTLRCSSQSGHNTVSWYQQALGQGPQFIFQYYREEENGRGNFPPRFSGLQFPNYSSELNVNALELDDSALYLCASTLGQGNSGYTFGSGTRLTVV.

J is TRBJ1-1 and V is TRBV11-2, with unresolved D. Between the trimmed V and J ends, which lost 1 base and 2 bases, there was a span of 5 bases. The germline gives CDR1 SGHAT, CDR2 FQNNGV. The CDR3 contains 13 residues. The CDR3 bases are TGTGCCAGCAGCTTAGGGCAAAACACTGAAGCTTTCTTT. It yields the protein CASSLGQNTEAFF.

V gene TRBV28 combines with J gene TRBJ2-5, with 7 bases lining up with TRBD1. V dropped 1 base and J dropped 5; count of bases not matched to a gene: 7. The CDR3 extends over 15 amino acids. Germline assignment: CDR1 MDHEN and CDR2 SYDVKM. This chain's CDR3 is CASSLSRGGRETQYF. CDR3 nucleotides: TGTGCCAGCAGTTTATCAAGAGGGGGCCGCGAGACCCAGTACTTC.

This clone appeared a single time. The J gene is TRBJ1-3, the V gene TRBV5-4, with 7 bases aligning to TRBD1. CDR3 length: 14 amino acids. V dropped 1 base and J dropped 4; count of bases not matched to a gene: 2. The germline CDR1 and CDR2 sequences are SGHNT and YYREEE (reference sequence). CDR3 DNA sequence: TGTGCCAGCAGCTTGACAGGGGTCGGAAACACCATATATTTT. This gives the protein CASSLTGVGNTIYF.

The table lists this clone with a count of one. DNA of the CDR3: TGTGCCAGCAGCTTAAGAGGGGGCTACGAGCAGTACTTC. Protein product: CASSLRGGYEQYF. V and J are TRBV7-9 and TRBJ2-7, with D possibly TRBD1 on 6 matching bases. CDR1 is SEHNR, CDR2 FQNEAQ, per germline (reference sequence). Trimming stripped 2 bases from V and 3 bases from J, with 8 bases between. The CDR3 contains 13 residues.

The chain is built from TRBV19 and TRBJ1-2; 9 nucleotides line up with TRBD1. The CDR3 loop spans 15 amino acids. Trimming took 4 bases from V and 8 from J; bases not matched to a gene: 11. Germline CDR1 is LNHDA and CDR2 is SQIVND (reference sequence). This chain's CDR3 is CASSTPQGAIEGYTF. The CDR3 bases are TGTGCCAGTAGTACCCCACAGGGGGCAATTGAGGGCTACACCTTC.

This clone has a single count. This chain joins TRBV5-1 and TRBJ2-2, with 10 bases identical to TRBD2. V was clipped by 2 bases and J by 1 base; unmatched bases: 14. The CDR3 has 20 amino acids. Germline CDR1 is SGHRS and CDR2 is YFSETQ. CDR3 DNA: TGCGCCAGCAGCTTACCCAGCGGGAGGGAGGTTTTTATGAACACCGGGGAGCTGTTTTTT. Residues: CASSLPSGREVFMNTGELFF.

The gene calls are TRBV5-4 and TRBJ2-1; 12 positions match TRBD2. CDR3 length: 17 amino acids. J was trimmed by 0 bases and V by 4 bases; bases with no gene match: 5. Germline CDR1 and CDR2: SGHNT and YYREEE (reference sequence). The CDR3 sequence is CASSRRLAGASYNEQFF. In nucleotides, the CDR3 is TGTGCCAGCAGCCGCAGACTAGCGGGAGCCTCCTACAATGAGCAGTTCTTC.

The gene calls are TRBV6-5 and TRBJ2-5; TRBD1 matches 9 bases. The DNA end is more similar to TRBJ2-7, so the J call may be wrong. Germline V CDR1 and CDR2: MNHEY, SVGAGI. This CDR3 has 15 residues. CDR3 sequence reads: CASSLDRGVTYEQYF. The CDR3 DNA is TGTGCCAGCAGTTTAGACAGGGGGGTCACCTACGAGCAGTACTTC.

The chain employs TRBV9 and TRBJ1-5; 12 bases agree with TRBD1. The CDR3 runs to 23 residues. V gave up 3 bases and J gave up 0 bases; unmatched junction bases: 22. Germline loops: CDR1 SGDLS, CDR2 YYNGEE. The DNA of the CDR3 is TGTGCCAGCAGCGGGGGGGACAGGGGGCTACGACGATCGGGAGGGGTTAGCAATCAGCCCCAGCATTTT. As protein: CASSGGDRGLRRSGGVSNQPQHF.

The chain joins TRBV14 to TRBJ2-1; 8 bases match TRBD2. The germline CDR1 and CDR2 sequences are SGHDN and FVKESK. This CDR3 has 16 amino acids. The trim removed 4 bases at V and 0 bases at J, leaving 5 bases unmatched. The CDR3 sequence is CASSPSGPSSYNEQFF. In DNA, the CDR3 is TGTGCCAGCAGCCCTAGCGGGCCGAGCTCCTACAATGAGCAGTTCTTC.

The V and J genes are TRBV5-1 and TRBJ2-5; 7 bases are shared with TRBD1. Looked up from germline, CDR1 is SGHRS and CDR2 is YFSETQ. CDR3 length equals 13 residues. Trimming removed 4 bases from V and 2 bases from J; junction bases left unmatched: 2. The CDR3 loop is CASSPTGQETQYF. In DNA, the CDR3 is TGCGCCAGCAGCCCGACAGGGCAAGAGACCCAGTACTTC. Together with reference TRBV5-1 and TRBJ2-5, the CDR3 gives the full variable domain: KAGVTQTPRYLIKTRGQQVTLSCSPISGHRSVSWYQQTPGQGLQFLFEYFSETQRNKGNFPGRFSGRQFSNSRSEMNVSTLELGDSALYLCASSPTGQETQYFGPGTRLLVL.

This chain uses TRBV29-1 with TRBJ2-3; the match to TRBD1 covers 7 bases. The J segment lost 6 bases and the V segment lost 8 bases, leaving 11 bases of the junction unmatched. The CDR3 runs 13 residues. Germline-derived CDR1 and CDR2 are SQVTM and ANQGSEA. Here the CDR3 reads CSIRKGAKDTQYF. Here the CDR3 DNA reads TGCAGCATTCGAAAGGGGGCTAAGGATACGCAGTATTTT.

This clone was observed a handful of times. Written as DNA, the CDR3 is TGTGCCAGCAGTTACCGGTCGGGGGGCTATGGCTACACCTTC. Protein: CASSYRSGGYGYTF. The chain employs TRBV6-5 and TRBJ1-2, with D possibly matching TRBD1 (5 bases). The germline V gene has CDR1 MNHEY and CDR2 SVGAGI. V was shortened by 2 bases and J by 4 bases, with 11 bases between the two germline ends. CDR3 length: 14 amino acids.

This chain links TRBV7-2 with TRBJ2-1; the D is unclear. This CDR3 has 13 amino acids. Germline values: CDR1 SGHTA, CDR2 FQGNSA. V was pared by 5 bases and J by 0 bases, with 5 bases between. As DNA, the CDR3 is TGTGCCAGCAGCAGGAGCTCCTACAATGAGCAGTTCTTC. Translating it yields CASSRSSYNEQFF.